Shown below are 16 T cell receptor beta chains from a single sample sequenced in a study of response to subunit inactivated influenza vaccine. TCRdb re-called the RT-PCR reads with MiXCR, one entry per CDR3 protein. Of around 470,000 distinct CDR3 sequences listed, more than 7% are singletons. This specimen consisted of PBMCs from blood, obtained roughly 24 months after vaccination. These receptors all come from a man aged 45-69 years who received an inactivated influenza vaccine.

The CDR3 here is CASSRGRKYEQYF. CDR3 sequence (DNA): TGTGCCAGCAGTCGGGGCAGGAAGTACGAGCAGTACTTC. This sequence joins TRBV12-3 or TRBV12-4 and TRBJ2-7, with D perhaps assigned TRBD1 or TRBD2 (5 bases each). V was cut by 5 bases and J by 4 bases, with 12 bases left in between. The CDR3 has 13 residues.

This clonotype occurred many times. The gene calls are TRBV3-1 and TRBJ2-7, with 9 bases that match TRBD2. The CDR3 spans 15 residues. Trimming took 5 bases from V and 2 from J; bases not matched to a gene: 7. Germline lookup yields CDR1 LGHDT and CDR2 YNNKEL (reference sequence). The CDR3 nucleotides read TGTGCCAGCAGCAGACTAGCGGAATTGGCCTACGAGCAGTACTTC. It is translated as CASSRLAELAYEQYF.

This clonotype was detected only a few times. This chain uses TRBV29-1 with TRBJ2-3; 10 positions match TRBD1. The junction had 2 bases not matched to a gene; V was cut back by 4 bases and J by 4 bases. The CDR3 consists of 13 residues. In germline, CDR1 is SQVTM, CDR2 ANQGSEA. The CDR3 sequence is CSVVDRGPDTQYF. The CDR3 nucleotides are TGCAGCGTTGTCGACAGGGGGCCAGATACGCAGTATTTT.

In this sample, this clonotype turned up a few times. V is TRBV7-2 and J is TRBJ2-7, with 15 bases that match TRBD2. The V segment lost 4 bases and the J segment 7 bases; nucleotides outside the gene matches: 5. Germline V gene lookup returns CDR1 SGHTA and CDR2 FQGNSA. CDR3 length equals 15 residues. CDR3 nucleotides: TGTGCCAGCAGCTGGACTAGCGGGAGGGTGAGTGAGCAGTACTTC. Amino acids: CASSWTSGRVSEQYF.

This chain joins TRBV24-1 and TRBJ2-7; unclear D gene. Germline values: CDR1 KGHDR, CDR2 SFDVKD. V was clipped by 7 bases and J by 6 bases, with 3 bases between them. The CDR3 totals 9 residues. For the CDR3, the DNA is TGTGCCACCAGGGCCGAGCAGTACTTC. This translates into CATRAEQYF.

This clonotype has a count of ten or more. This chain uses TRBV20-1 with TRBJ1-5, with TRBD1 as a possible D gene (6 bases). Germline CDR1 reads DFQATT; CDR2 reads SNEGSKA (reference sequence). Trimming took 3 bases from V and 5 from J, leaving 17 bases between them. The CDR3 has 15 amino acids. CDR3: CSARDFRQDHQPQHF. Here the CDR3 DNA reads TGCAGTGCTAGGGATTTCCGACAGGATCATCAGCCCCAGCATTTT.

This clonotype was recorded at least ten times. This chain joins TRBV20-1 and TRBJ1-1; 7 positions agree with TRBD1. Germline V gene lookup returns CDR1 DFQATT and CDR2 SNEGSKA (reference sequence). J gave up 0 bases and V 6 bases, and 10 bases lay outside the gene matches. CDR3 length equals 15 residues. The CDR3 region is CSAPSEGALNTEAFF. Written as DNA, the CDR3 is TGCAGTGCGCCGAGTGAGGGGGCCTTGAACACTGAAGCTTTCTTT.

In this sample, this clonotype turned up many times. The gene calls are TRBV5-1 and TRBJ2-1; TRBD1 matches 8 bases. From germline, CDR1 is SGHRS and CDR2 YFSETQ. V lost 3 bases, J lost 3 bases, and 8 bases stayed unmatched. The CDR3 is made up of 16 amino acids. CDR3 region: CASSWQTGVGYNEQFF. The CDR3 nucleotides read TGCGCCAGCAGCTGGCAGACAGGGGTCGGCTACAATGAGCAGTTCTTC. Combining the CDR3 with reference TRBV5-1 and TRBJ2-1 gives the whole variable domain KAGVTQTPRYLIKTRGQQVTLSCSPISGHRSVSWYQQTPGQGLQFLFEYFSETQRNKGNFPGRFSGRQFSNSRSEMNVSTLELGDSALYLCASSWQTGVGYNEQFFGPGTRLTVL.

There are a few counts of this clonotype. V usage is TRBV27 and J usage is TRBJ2-3; D is possibly TRBD2 (6 bases). V was pared by 6 bases and J by 5 bases, with 21 bases between. This CDR3 comprises 16 residues. Per the germline V gene, CDR1 is MNHEY and CDR2 is SMNVEV (reference sequence). For the CDR3, the DNA is TGTGCCAGCAGCCGGACCCGGCGGGGAAGGGGAGATACGCAGTATTTT. Its protein is CASSRTRRGRGDTQYF.

The rearrangement links TRBV6-1 to TRBJ1-2, with 9 bases aligning to TRBD1. The germline CDR1 and CDR2 sequences are MNHNS and SASEGT. The CDR3 totals 14 residues. Losses at the gene ends were 5 bases for V and 7 bases for J; bases not matched to a gene: 8. CDR3 residues: CASSPGTGYGGYTF. The CDR3 DNA is TGTGCCAGCAGTCCCGGGACAGGGTATGGTGGCTACACCTTC.

This clonotype was picked up a small number of times. The chain combines TRBV6-2 or TRBV6-3 with TRBJ2-7, with D hard to call. CDR3 length: 14 amino acids. Trimming took off 3 bases at V and 2 bases at J, with 11 bases between the two ends. CDR1 is MNHEY and CDR2 is SVGEGT in the germline V gene. The CDR3, as DNA: TGTGCCAGCAGTTATCTCCCTACCACCTACGAGCAGTACTTC. Translating it yields CASSYLPTTYEQYF.

The table lists this clonotype with many counts. The chain recombines TRBV7-9 with TRBJ2-7, with D possibly matching TRBD1 (6 bases). Looked up from germline, CDR1 is SEHNR and CDR2 is FQNEAQ (reference sequence). Between the trimmed V and J ends, which lost 5 bases and 5 bases, there was a span of 16 bases. CDR3 length equals 14 residues. The DNA for the CDR3 is TGTGCCAGCAGCAAAACAGGGATGGGAGACGAGCAGTACTTC. It yields the protein CASSKTGMGDEQYF.

The chain links TRBV7-9 to TRBJ2-7; the D is unclear. The germline V and J ends were trimmed by 0 bases and 2 bases, with 11 bases remaining between them. This CDR3 region has 15 residues. The germline CDR1 and CDR2 sequences are SEHNR and FQNEAQ (reference sequence). The CDR3 region is CASSLAEKGTYEQYF. CDR3 nucleotide sequence: TGTGCCAGCAGCTTAGCGGAAAAAGGAACCTACGAGCAGTACTTC.

This clonotype was detected many times. V gene TRBV7-2 combines with J gene TRBJ1-3; D call uncertain. V lost 2 bases, J lost 0 bases, and 5 bases lay in between. The CDR3 extends over 14 amino acids. The germline CDR1 and CDR2 sequences are SGHTA and FQGNSA. The CDR3 sequence is CASSLLLSGNTIYF. In DNA, the CDR3 is TGTGCCAGCAGCTTACTGCTCTCTGGAAACACCATATATTTT.

A few counts support this clonotype. This sequence joins TRBV11-2 and TRBJ2-7, with D possibly TRBD1 on 7 matching bases. Germline CDR1 reads SGHAT; CDR2 reads FQNNGV. The CDR3 runs 19 residues. Trimming left V 5 bases short and J 2 bases short, with 28 bases between. The CDR3 DNA is TGTGCCAGCAGCAGGGGGGACAGTTTCTGGGACCACGCAACCTACGAGCAGTACTTC. Protein: CASSRGDSFWDHATYEQYF.

In this sample, this clonotype turned up a few times. The chain links TRBV4-3 to TRBJ1-2; D remains unclear. This CDR3 has 15 residues. The germline CDR1 and CDR2 sequences are LGHNA and YSLEER. The germline V and J ends were trimmed by 0 bases and 7 bases, with 15 bases remaining between them. The CDR3 spells CASSQDTKHRPGYTF. As DNA, the CDR3 is TGCGCCAGCAGCCAAGATACGAAGCACAGACCTGGCTACACCTTC.